This is a list of T cell receptor beta chains from one sample in a study of beta chain features in type 1 diabetes. TCRdb's copy holds only in-frame clones and misses some; the assay was immunoSEQ multiplex PCR. There are 150,000 to 180,000 clones in the sample; around 8.5% occur only once, and 0.55% to 0.75% lies in the top ten. The sequenced sample was central memory CD4+ T cells from blood. These receptors all come from a man between 18 and 29 years old in good health. The CDR3 runs from the conserved cysteine through the conserved F or W. Fields, in order: D gene, J gene, clone size, V gene, CDR3 DNA, CDR3 protein. The D gene is left open where the match is weak. Clone size is not always given. Where it is, it says once, few, many or a class for expanded clones.

TRBD2,TRBJ2-3,.,TRBV7-3,TGTGCCAGCAGCTTAGGGCGGGGGGGCACAGATACGCAGTATTTT,CASSLGRGGTDTQYF
.,TRBJ2-5,.,TRBV11-2,TGTGCCAGCAGCCTTACTAGTGGTGGAGAGACCCAGTACTTC,CASSLTSGGETQYF
.,TRBJ1-1,few,TRBV9,TGTGCCAGCAGCGTAGAGCCCCGCACTGAAGCTTTCTTT,CASSVEPRTEAFF
TRBD1,TRBJ2-3,.,TRBV18,TGTGCCAGCTCACCACCGTTTTCCGCAGGGGGAACAGATACGCAGTATTTT,CASSPPFSAGGTDTQYF
TRBD2,TRBJ2-5,many,TRBV30,TGTGCCTGGATGTCGGGACTAGCCTTCCAAGAGACCCAGTACTTC,CAWMSGLAFQETQYF
.,TRBJ2-3,few,TRBV2,TGTGCCAGCAGTGAACGGGATACGCAGTATTTT,CASSERDTQYF
TRBD1,TRBJ1-3,few,TRBV10-3,TGTGCCATCCAGGGGGCTGGGGGAAACACCATATATTTT,CAIQGAGGNTIYF
TRBD2,TRBJ2-3,few,TRBV7-3,TGTGCCAGCAGCTTAACGCGGGGGGCCACAGATACGCAGTATTTT,CASSLTRGATDTQYF
TRBD1,TRBJ1-1,.,TRBV11-2,TGTGCTGGACAGGGTGAGTCCACTGAAGCTTTCTTT,CAGQGESTEAFF
TRBD1,TRBJ2-7,few,TRBV6-1,TGTGCCAGCAGTTGGGACAGGGGCTCCTACGAGCAGTACTTC,CASSWDRGSYEQYF
.,TRBJ2-3,few,TRBV6-5,TGTGCCAGCAGATCCGACAACACAGATACGCAGTATTTT,CASRSDNTDTQYF
.,TRBJ2-7,few,TRBV7-2,TGTGCCAGCAGCTTAAACAGGGTGAGGTACGAGCAGTACTTC,CASSLNRVRYEQYF
TRBD1,TRBJ1-2,.,TRBV15,TGTGCCACCAGCAGTAGTAGGGGGCTTGGCTACACCTTC,CATSSSRGLGYTF
TRBD1,TRBJ1-2,many,TRBV5-6,TGTGCCAGCAGCTCCAGGGGGAACTATGGCTACACCTTC,CASSSRGNYGYTF
.,TRBJ1-3,.,TRBV6-5,TGTGCCACCCGACCGGGCTCTGGAAACACCATATATTTT,CATRPGSGNTIYF
TRBD2,TRBJ2-1,few,TRBV28,TGTGCCAGCAGTTTATGGACTAGCGGGTACAATGAGCAGTTCTTC,CASSLWTSGYNEQFF
.,TRBJ1-5,.,TRBV7-9,TGTGCCAGCAGTCCCGGGCGGGGGAGCAATCAGCCCCAGCATTTT,CASSPGRGSNQPQHF
TRBD2,TRBJ2-3,few,TRBV18,TGTGCCAGCTCCCAAACCTCAGGACTAGCGGGCACAGATACGCAGTATTTT,CASSQTSGLAGTDTQYF
.,TRBJ2-1,.,TRBV5-4,TGTGCCAGCAGCTTAATATCCGGGGAGAATGAGCAGTTCTTC,CASSLISGENEQFF
.,TRBJ1-4,.,TRBV28,TGTGCCAGCAGCTTGGAAAGAGGAACTAATGAAAAACTGTTTTTT,CASSLERGTNEKLFF
.,TRBJ2-2,.,TRBV7-2,TGTGCCAGCTTCCCAGGGGGGCGGCACACCGGGGAGCTGTTTTTT,CASFPGGRHTGELFF
.,TRBJ1-1,few,TRBV27,TGTGCCAGCAGTCGACAGGACGTGGGGAACACTGAAGCTTTCTTT,CASSRQDVGNTEAFF
.,TRBJ2-7,many,TRBV13,TGTGCCAGCAGCTTAGGCGCTAGGGGTGACGAGCAGTACTTC,CASSLGARGDEQYF
.,TRBJ1-2,few,TRBV2,TGTGCCAGCAGTGTGTCCAGGGGACGGCTCTATGGCTACACCTTC,CASSVSRGRLYGYTF
.,TRBJ1-1,.,TRBV5-4,TGTGCCAGCAGCCTCCGAGGGGTACCGGGGGGGACTGAAGCTTTCTTT,CASSLRGVPGGTEAFF
.,TRBJ1-1,.,TRBV2,TGTGCCAGCACCTTGGACAGTGGCACTGAAGCTTTCTTT,CASTLDSGTEAFF
.,TRBJ1-1,few,TRBV30,TGTGCCTGGGAAGGGGCGGCTGAAGCTTTCTTT,CAWEGAAEAFF
TRBD1,TRBJ2-7,few,TRBV5-8,TGTGCCAGCACCCCCGACAGGGGGCCCTACGAGCAGTACTTC,CASTPDRGPYEQYF
.,TRBJ1-5,.,TRBV7-2,TGTGCCAGCAGCTTAGAGGTCAGGGATAATCAGCCCCAGCATTTT,CASSLEVRDNQPQHF
.,TRBJ1-2,many,TRBV29-1,TGCAGCGTTGGAATCGACAGAGACTATGGCTACACCTTC,CSVGIDRDYGYTF
.,TRBJ1-1,few,TRBV7-2,TGTGCCAGCAGCTTTTCAATTGAAGCTTTCTTT,CASSFSIEAFF
.,TRBJ2-1,few,TRBV5-1,TGCGCCAGCAGCTTGGGGGCTGGCGTCTCCTACAATGAGCAGTTCTTC,CASSLGAGVSYNEQFF
.,TRBJ1-1,few,TRBV18,TGTGCCAGCTCACCTGGAGGGGGGGACACTGAAGCTTTCTTT,CASSPGGGDTEAFF
TRBD1,TRBJ1-6,many,TRBV7-2,TGTGCCAGCAGCTACAGGGGATCAATTTCACCCCTCCACTTT,CASSYRGSISPLHF
TRBD2,TRBJ2-2,many,TRBV10-3,TGTGCCATCAGTGAGCAGCGGGACGATACCGGGGAGCTGTTTTTT,CAISEQRDDTGELFF
TRBD1,TRBJ1-6,few,TRBV6-5,TGTGCCAGCAGTTTCCTACAGGGGGTTAATTCACCCCTCCACTTT,CASSFLQGVNSPLHF
TRBD1,TRBJ2-4,many,TRBV30,TGTGCCTGGAGTGTACAGGGGCAGGGCGCTCGGTACTTC,CAWSVQGQGARYF
TRBD1,TRBJ2-5,few,TRBV7-2,TGTGCCAGCAGCAGGGACAGGGGTTTAGAGACCCAGTACTTC,CASSRDRGLETQYF
TRBD1,TRBJ2-1,few,TRBV5-6,TGTGCCAGCAGCTTGGAGGGACAGATCTACAATGAGCAGTTCTTC,CASSLEGQIYNEQFF
.,TRBJ2-7,.,TRBV18,TGTGCCAGCTCACCACTCGGGACTCCTGACTACGAGCAGTACTTC,CASSPLGTPDYEQYF